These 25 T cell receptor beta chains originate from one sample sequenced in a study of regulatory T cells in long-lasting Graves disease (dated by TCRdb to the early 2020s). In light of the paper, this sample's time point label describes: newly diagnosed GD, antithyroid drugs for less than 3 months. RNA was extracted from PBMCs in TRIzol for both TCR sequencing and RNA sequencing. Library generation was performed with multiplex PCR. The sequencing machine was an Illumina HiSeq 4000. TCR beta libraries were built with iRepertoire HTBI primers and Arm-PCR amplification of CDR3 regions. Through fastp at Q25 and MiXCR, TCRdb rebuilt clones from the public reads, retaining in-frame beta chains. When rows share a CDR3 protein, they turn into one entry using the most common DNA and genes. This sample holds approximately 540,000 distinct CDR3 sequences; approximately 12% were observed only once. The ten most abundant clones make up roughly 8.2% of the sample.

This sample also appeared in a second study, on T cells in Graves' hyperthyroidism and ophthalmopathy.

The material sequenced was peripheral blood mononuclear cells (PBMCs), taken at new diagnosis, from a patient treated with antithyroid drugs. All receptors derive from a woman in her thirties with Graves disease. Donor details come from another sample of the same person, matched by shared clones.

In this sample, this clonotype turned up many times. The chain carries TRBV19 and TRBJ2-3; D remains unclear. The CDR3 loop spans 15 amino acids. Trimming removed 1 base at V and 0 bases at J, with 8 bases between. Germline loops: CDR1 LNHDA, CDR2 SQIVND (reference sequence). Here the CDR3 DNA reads TGTGCCAGTAGTATAGCTGGCGTAAGCACAGATACGCAGTATTTT. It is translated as CASSIAGVSTDTQYF.

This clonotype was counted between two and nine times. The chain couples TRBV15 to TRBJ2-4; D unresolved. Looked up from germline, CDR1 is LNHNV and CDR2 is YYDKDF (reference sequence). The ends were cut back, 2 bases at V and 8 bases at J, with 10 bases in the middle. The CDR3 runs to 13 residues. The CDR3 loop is CATSRTKWDIQYF. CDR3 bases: TGTGCCACCAGCAGAACCAAATGGGACATTCAGTACTTC. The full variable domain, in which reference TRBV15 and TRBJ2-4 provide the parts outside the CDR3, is DAMVIQNPRYQVTQFGKPVTLSCSQTLNHNVMYWYQQKSSQAPKLLFHYYDKDFNNEADTPDNFQSRRPNTSFCFLDIRSPGLGDTAMYLCATSRTKWDIQYFGAGTRLSVL.

CDR3 protein: CASSPVLAASGANVLTF. CDR3 sequence (DNA): TGTGCCAGCTCACCGGTTCTAGCGGCCTCTGGGGCCAACGTCCTGACTTTC. The gene calls are TRBV18 and TRBJ2-6; 7 positions match TRBD2. V dropped 3 bases and J dropped 0; count of bases not matched to a gene: 5. Germline V CDR1 and CDR2: KGHSH, LQKENI. The CDR3 covers 17 residues.

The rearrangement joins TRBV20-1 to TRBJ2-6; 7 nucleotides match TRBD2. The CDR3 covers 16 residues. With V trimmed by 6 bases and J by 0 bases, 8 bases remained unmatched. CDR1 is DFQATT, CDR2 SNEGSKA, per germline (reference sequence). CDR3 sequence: CSAPLAFGSGANVLTF. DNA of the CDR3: TGCAGTGCCCCACTAGCGTTCGGCTCTGGGGCCAACGTCCTGACTTTC.

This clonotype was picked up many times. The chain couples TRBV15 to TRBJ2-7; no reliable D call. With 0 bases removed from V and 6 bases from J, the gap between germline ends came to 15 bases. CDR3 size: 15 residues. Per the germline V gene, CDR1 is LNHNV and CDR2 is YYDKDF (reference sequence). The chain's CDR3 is CATSREDTINGEQYF. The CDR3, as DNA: TGTGCCACCAGCAGAGAAGACACCATCAACGGCGAGCAGTACTTC.

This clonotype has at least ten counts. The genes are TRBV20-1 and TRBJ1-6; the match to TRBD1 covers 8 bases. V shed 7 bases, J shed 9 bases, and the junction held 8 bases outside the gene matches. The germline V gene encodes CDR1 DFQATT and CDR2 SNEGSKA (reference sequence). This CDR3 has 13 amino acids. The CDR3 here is CSVPTGEGSPLHF. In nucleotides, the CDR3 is TGCAGTGTTCCGACAGGGGAAGGTTCACCCCTCCACTTT.

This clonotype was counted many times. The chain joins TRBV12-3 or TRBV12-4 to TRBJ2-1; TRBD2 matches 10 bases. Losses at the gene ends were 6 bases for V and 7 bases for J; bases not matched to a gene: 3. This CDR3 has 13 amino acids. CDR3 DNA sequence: TGTGCCAGCAGACTAGCGGGACTTAATGAGCAGTTCTTC. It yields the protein CASRLAGLNEQFF.

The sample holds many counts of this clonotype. The CDR3 loop reads CASGTGYSNQPQHF. In DNA, the CDR3 is TGTGCCAGCGGAACAGGGTATAGCAATCAGCCCCAGCATTTT. The chain joins TRBV6-1 to TRBJ1-5, with TRBD1 as a possible D gene (6 bases). Per germline, CDR1 MNHNS and CDR2 SASEGT. The CDR3 is 14 residues long. The ends were cut back, 8 bases at V and 0 bases at J, with 11 bases in the middle.

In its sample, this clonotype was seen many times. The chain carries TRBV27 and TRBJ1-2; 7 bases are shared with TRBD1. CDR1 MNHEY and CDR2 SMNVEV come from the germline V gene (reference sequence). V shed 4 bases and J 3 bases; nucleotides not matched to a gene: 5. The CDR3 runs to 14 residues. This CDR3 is CASSSGTAYYGYTF. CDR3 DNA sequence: TGTGCCAGCAGTTCAGGGACAGCATACTATGGCTACACCTTC.

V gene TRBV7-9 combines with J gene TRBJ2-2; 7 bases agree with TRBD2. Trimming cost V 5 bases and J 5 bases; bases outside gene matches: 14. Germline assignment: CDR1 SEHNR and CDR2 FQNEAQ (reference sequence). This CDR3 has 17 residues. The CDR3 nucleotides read TGTGCCAGCAGCGGGTCGCGGGGGAGTACCGTAACCGGGGAGCTGTTTTTT. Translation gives CASSGSRGSTVTGELFF.

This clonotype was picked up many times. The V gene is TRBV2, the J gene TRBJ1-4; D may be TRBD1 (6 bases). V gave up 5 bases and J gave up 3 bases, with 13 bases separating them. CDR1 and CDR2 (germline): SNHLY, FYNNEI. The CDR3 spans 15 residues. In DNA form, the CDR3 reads TGTGCCAGCAGTTTTACAGGGCGGCCTAATGAAAAACTGTTTTTT. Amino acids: CASSFTGRPNEKLFF.

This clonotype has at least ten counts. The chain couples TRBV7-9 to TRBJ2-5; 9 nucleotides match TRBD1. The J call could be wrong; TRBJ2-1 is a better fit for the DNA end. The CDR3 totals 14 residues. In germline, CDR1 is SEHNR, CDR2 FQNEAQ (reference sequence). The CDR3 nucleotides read TGTGCCAGCAGCCCGACAGGGGGATACAATGAGCAGTTCTTC. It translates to CASSPTGGYNEQFF.

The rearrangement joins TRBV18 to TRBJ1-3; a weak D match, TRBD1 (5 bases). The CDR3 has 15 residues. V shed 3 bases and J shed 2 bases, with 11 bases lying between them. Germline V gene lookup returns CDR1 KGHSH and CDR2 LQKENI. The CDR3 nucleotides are TGTGCCAGCTCACCGCGGGGGAAAGCTGGAAACACCATATATTTT. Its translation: CASSPRGKAGNTIYF.

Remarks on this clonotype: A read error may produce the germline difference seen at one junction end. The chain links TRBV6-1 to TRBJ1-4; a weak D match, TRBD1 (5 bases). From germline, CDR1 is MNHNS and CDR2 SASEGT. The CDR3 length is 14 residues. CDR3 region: CASSGGALGEKLVF. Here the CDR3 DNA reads TGTGCCAGCAGTGGAGGGGCTCTGGGTGAAAAACTGGTTTTT.

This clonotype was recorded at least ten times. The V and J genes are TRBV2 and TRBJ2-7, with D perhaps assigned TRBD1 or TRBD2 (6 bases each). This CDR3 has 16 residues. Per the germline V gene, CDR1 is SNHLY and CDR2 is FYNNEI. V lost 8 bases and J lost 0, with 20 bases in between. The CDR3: CASEKVGGGDSYEQYF. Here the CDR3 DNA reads TGTGCCAGCGAGAAGGTCGGAGGGGGTGACTCCTACGAGCAGTACTTC. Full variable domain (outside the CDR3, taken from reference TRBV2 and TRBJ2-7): EPEVTQTPSHQVTQMGQEVILRCVPISNHLYFYWYRQILGQKVEFLVSFYNNEISEKSEIFDDQFSVERPDGSNFTLKIRSTKLEDSAMYFCASEKVGGGDSYEQYFGPGTRLTVT.

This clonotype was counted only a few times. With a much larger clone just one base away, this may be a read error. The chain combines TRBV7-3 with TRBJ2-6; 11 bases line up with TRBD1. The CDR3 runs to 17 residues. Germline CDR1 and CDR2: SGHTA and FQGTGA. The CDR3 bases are TGTGCCCGCAGCGCTCCGGGACAGGGGGCTGGGGCCAACGTCCTGACTTTC. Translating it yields CARSAPGQGAGANVLTF.

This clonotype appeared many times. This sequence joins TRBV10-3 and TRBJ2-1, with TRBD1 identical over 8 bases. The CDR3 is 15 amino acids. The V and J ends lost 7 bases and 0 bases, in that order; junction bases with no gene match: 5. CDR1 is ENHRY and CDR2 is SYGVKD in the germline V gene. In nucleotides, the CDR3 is TGTGCCATCACCAACACAGGGGGCTCCTACAATGAGCAGTTCTTC. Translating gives CAITNTGGSYNEQFF.

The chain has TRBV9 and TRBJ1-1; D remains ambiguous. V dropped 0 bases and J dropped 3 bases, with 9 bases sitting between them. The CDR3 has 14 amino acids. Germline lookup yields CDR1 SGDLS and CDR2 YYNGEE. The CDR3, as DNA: TGTGCCAGCAGCGTAGGGCAGGCGTACACTGAAGCTTTCTTT. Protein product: CASSVGQAYTEAFF.

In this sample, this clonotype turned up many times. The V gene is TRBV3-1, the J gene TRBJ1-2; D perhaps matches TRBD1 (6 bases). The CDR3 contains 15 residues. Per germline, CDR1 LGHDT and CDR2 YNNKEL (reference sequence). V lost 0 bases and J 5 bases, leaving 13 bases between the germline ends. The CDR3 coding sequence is TGTGCCAGCAGCCAAGATATGGGGGCAGGATATGGCTACACCTTC. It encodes CASSQDMGAGYGYTF.

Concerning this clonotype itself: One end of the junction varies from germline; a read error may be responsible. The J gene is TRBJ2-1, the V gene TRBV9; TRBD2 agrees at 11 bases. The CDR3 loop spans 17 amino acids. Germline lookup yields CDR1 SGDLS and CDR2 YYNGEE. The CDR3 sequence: CTSSANSLAGVYNEQFF. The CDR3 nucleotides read TGTACCAGCAGCGCCAACTCACTAGCGGGAGTCTACAATGAGCAGTTCTTC. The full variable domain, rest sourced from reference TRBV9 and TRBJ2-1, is DSGVTQTPKHLITATGQRVTLRCSPRSGDLSVYWYQQSLDQGLQFLIQYYNGEERAKGNILERFSAQQFPDLHSELNLSSLELGDSALYFCTSSANSLAGVYNEQFFGPGTRLTVL.

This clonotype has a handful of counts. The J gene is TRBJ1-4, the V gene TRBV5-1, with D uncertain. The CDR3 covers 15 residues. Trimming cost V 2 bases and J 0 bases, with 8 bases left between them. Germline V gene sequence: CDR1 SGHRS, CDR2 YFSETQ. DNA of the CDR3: TGCGCCAGCAGCTTCGAAGGGTCAACTAATGAAAAACTGTTTTTT. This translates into CASSFEGSTNEKLFF.

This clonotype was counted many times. CDR3 nucleotide sequence: TGTGCCAGCAGTTTGGGGACAGGGATGGGAAATTCACCCCTCCACTTT. This codes for CASSLGTGMGNSPLHF. The gene calls are TRBV12-3 or TRBV12-4 and TRBJ1-6; 9 bases match TRBD1. The CDR3 contains 16 residues. The J segment lost 7 bases and the V segment lost 3 bases, leaving 7 bases of the junction unmatched.

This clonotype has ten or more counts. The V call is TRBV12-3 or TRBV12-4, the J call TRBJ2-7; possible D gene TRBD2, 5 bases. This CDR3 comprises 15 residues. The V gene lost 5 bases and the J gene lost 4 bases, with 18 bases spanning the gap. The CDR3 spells CASSPTRRSRYEQYF. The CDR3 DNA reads TGTGCCAGCAGTCCTACTCGGAGGAGTAGGTACGAGCAGTACTTC.

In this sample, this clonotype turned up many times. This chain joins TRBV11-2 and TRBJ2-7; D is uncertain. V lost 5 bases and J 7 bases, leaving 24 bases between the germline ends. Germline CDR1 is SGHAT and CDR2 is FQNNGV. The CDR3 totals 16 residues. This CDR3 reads CASSAAMVLGVSEQYF. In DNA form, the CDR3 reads TGTGCCAGCAGCGCAGCCATGGTTCTAGGCGTAAGTGAGCAGTACTTC.

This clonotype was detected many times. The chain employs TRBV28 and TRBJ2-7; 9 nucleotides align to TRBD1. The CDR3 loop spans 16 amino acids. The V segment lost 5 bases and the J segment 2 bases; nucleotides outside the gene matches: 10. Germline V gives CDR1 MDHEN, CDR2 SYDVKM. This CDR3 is CASSRRGTGQTYEQYF. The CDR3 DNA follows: TGTGCCAGCAGTAGGAGGGGGACAGGGCAAACCTACGAGCAGTACTTC. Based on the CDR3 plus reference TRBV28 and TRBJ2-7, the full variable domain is DVKVTQSSRYLVKRTGEKVFLECVQDMDHENMFWYRQDPGLGLRLIYFSYDVKMKEKGDIPEGYSVSREKKERFSLILESASTNQTSMYLCASSRRGTGQTYEQYFGPGTRLTVT.